This TCR beta chain originates from a study of identical twins (dated by TCRdb to 2016 to 2017). In terms of the full investigation: To test whether fetal clonotypes persist, the study used deep sequencing on TCR alpha and beta repertoires from monozygotic twins, unrelated adults of various ages, and cord blood. To rule out contamination, replicate twin experiments were performed at different times with different library preparation protocols. Broad study findings and their caveats: Recombination models systematically underestimated out-of-frame TCR alpha sharing in monozygotic twins but agreed with sharing between unrelated individuals. Conclusions relied on cross-sectional statistical analysis, since the same donors could not be followed over many years. Compared with coincidental sharing between unrelated individuals, out-of-frame TCR alpha sequences shared between twins showed an excess of sequences with low generation probability. Invariant T cells such as MAIT and iNKT could partly confound zero-insertion analyses, although diverse VJ usage argued against such confounding for most clonotypes. Fewer insertions were carried by abundant cord blood beta clonotypes; a weaker similar trend was observed in young adult naive repertoires, while no such trend was observed in memory repertoires. The excess sharing between twins in beta out-of-frame sequences was weaker because fewer shared sequences reduced the signal-to-noise ratio.

All donors were healthy Caucasians. The twin cohort comprised three pairs of female monozygotic twins, all aged about 18 to 30 years. Positive isolation kits from Invitrogen were used to isolate the CD4+ and CD8+ T cell populations. Of note for this clonotype: Its recognized antigen is unknown. No qualities accompany the bases; no much larger clone lies one base away.

Receptor libraries were prepared by 5' RACE. Instrument used: Illumina HiSeq 2000. A universal primer binding site was added through template switching, and the final cDNA carried a unique molecular identifier so that TCR cDNA molecules could be counted accurately. First-strand cDNA for TCR alpha and beta chains was synthesized from specific primers in the conserved constant-segment region. Each cDNA library was double barcoded, with a SMART-Mk sample barcode plus Illumina barcodes, to control for contamination. TruSeq adapter sequences along with Illumina sample barcodes were introduced in two successive PCR steps. Sequencing of the TCR alpha and beta cDNA libraries was done on the Illumina HiSeq platform using custom primers. The authors processed their data as follows. MiGEC processed the raw reads to extract unique molecular identifiers, while MiXCR was used to determine the CDR3 positions. Recombination models were inferred per individual with the repgenHMM and IGoR tools using an EM algorithm. The tcR package in R was used for shared clonotype analysis, with sharing normalized by the product of cloneset sizes. Out-of-frame nonproductive sequences were analyzed to study raw recombination free of thymic and clonal selection effects. In TCRdb, the public reads were trimmed at Q25 with fastp and aligned with MiXCR, with productive beta chains retained. Rows merge per CDR3 protein into single entries with the most common DNA and genes. These V and J calls are TCRdb output, not the study's own analysis. This sample comprises 400,000 to 550,000 distinct CDR3 sequences, about 20% of them detected only once. Of the sample, roughly 0.9% falls within the top ten clones.

Trimming at the junction amounts to 0 bases on V and 2 bases on J, and the germline ends lie 11 bases apart. Including cysteine and phenylalanine, the CDR3 has 14 amino acids. Solely the CDR3 DNA is kept, with 42 bases framed from the first base. The germline V gene (reference sequence) specifies DFQATT as CDR1 and SNEGSKA as CDR2. These records were also assigned to another study, of T cells expressing NK-cell markers. As noted in the second study: Several donors provided sorted CD3+CD56+NKG2C+, CD3+CD56+NKG2C- and CD3+CD56-NKG2C+ T-cell subsets, whose TCR beta-chain repertoires were profiled. Seven of the eight sequenced donors were HCMV-seropositive and one was HCMV-seronegative. To restrict sorting to alphabetaTCR-expressing T cells, an anti-gammadeltaTCR antibody was added in several experiments. For 5 or 6 donors, the dominant CD3+CD56+NKG2C+ clonotypes were among the top 10 CD8+ clonotypes and accounted for roughly 1.0-7.5% of CD8+ T cells. Those dominant clonotypes were again the most abundant among CD3+CD56-NKG2C+ cells in a handful of donors, at about 25-65%. Whether the expanded NKG2C-expressing T cell clones were specific for HCMV antigens was left unclear. The study sequenced eight donors, all healthy volunteers chosen at random: three men and five women. HCMV-specific IgG was detected in serum with a commercial ELISA kit to determine HCMV serostatus. MIGEC was used to demultiplex reads and group the reads by UMI, and MiTCR was used to assemble and quantify clonotypes. To exclude erroneous sequences, any TCR cDNA sequence not supported by at least two reads was discarded. The tcR package was used for downstream repertoire analysis, with clonotypes matched between fractions based on CDR3 nucleotide sequence plus V segment. Antigen specificity was annotated against VDJdb with VDJmatch, allowing one amino acid substitution in CDR3.

Recombination linked TRBV20-1 to TRBJ2-7; the D gene is possibly TRBD1, with 5 bases matching. The sample was CD4+ T cells sorted from blood. The source of this sequence is a young woman in good health. The bases read TGCAGTGCTAGAGAGTACAGGAAAACCTACGAGCAGTACTTC. The translation is CSAREYRKTYEQYF.